This is a list of T cell receptor beta chains from one sample in a study of blood T cell repertoires in COVID-19. Using immunoSEQ multiplex PCR, the repertoire was profiled, and TCRdb retains in-frame clones only, with some absent. This table holds 300,000 to 350,000 clones, over 75% found once. Specimen: PBMCs or T cells enriched from blood (not recorded which). Receptors originate from a man younger than 40 who had recovered from COVID-19. The CDR3 runs from the conserved cysteine through the conserved F or W. Fields, in order: J gene, D gene, V gene, CDR3 DNA, CDR3 protein. The D gene is left open where the match is weak.

TRBJ1-1 NA TRBV9 TGTGCCAGCAGCGTCGAGGGGGGGAAGTACACTGAAGCTTTCTTT CASSVEGGKYTEAFF
TRBJ1-5 NA TRBV6-5 TGTGCCAGCAAGGAGTCGGCTGAGAATCAGCCCCAGCATTTT CASKESAENQPQHF
TRBJ1-5 TRBD1 TRBV4-2 TGTGCCAGCAGCCAACAACAGGGGATGAATCAGCCCCAGCATTTT CASSQQQGMNQPQHF
TRBJ1-1 TRBD1 TRBV9 TGTGCCAGCAGCGTGAGTTTGTACAGGGGGCTAGGAAACACTGAAGCTTTCTTT CASSVSLYRGLGNTEAFF
TRBJ2-3 TRBD1 TRBV30 TGTGCCTGGAGTGCCCAGGGGGCCACCACAGATACGCAGTATTTT CAWSAQGATTDTQYF
TRBJ1-3 TRBD1 TRBV7-8 TGTGCCAGCAGCTCCCAGGACAGGGAGGGGAACACCATATATTTT CASSSQDREGNTIYF
TRBJ2-7 NA TRBV21-1 TGTGCCAGCCAGTGCCCTTGGAGCGAGCAGTACTTC CASQCPWSEQYF
TRBJ2-5 TRBD2 TRBV19 TGTGCCAGTATGGTCGGACTAGCGGGGGGGCAAGAGACCCAGTACTTC CASMVGLAGGQETQYF
TRBJ2-1 TRBD2 TRBV5-4 TGTGCCAGCAGCCCGGGAGGGGTAAGCTCCTACAATGAGCAGTTCTTC CASSPGGVSSYNEQFF
TRBJ1-1 TRBD1 TRBV7-9 TGTGCCAGCAGCTTCGGACAGGGGAACACTGAAGCTTTCTTT CASSFGQGNTEAFF
TRBJ2-5 NA TRBV7-2 TGTGCCAGCAGCTTAAATCAGGCCGAGACCCAGTACTTC CASSLNQAETQYF
TRBJ1-2 TRBD1 TRBV6-5 TGTGCATTGGGGGGACAGTACTATGGCTACACCTTC CALGGQYYGYTF
TRBJ2-1 TRBD1 TRBV5-1 TGCGCCAGCAGGGGGACCCCGGGACAGGGTAACAATGAGCAGTTCTTC CASRGTPGQGNNEQFF
TRBJ2-5 NA TRBV3-1/TRBV3-2 TGTGCCAGCAGCCAACCTACAGACAGAAAAGAGACCCAGTACTTC CASSQPTDRKETQYF
TRBJ2-1 NA TRBV5-1 TGCGCCAGCAGCCTGTCGGGGGACCCCTACAATGAGCAGTTCTTC CASSLSGDPYNEQFF
TRBJ2-7 NA TRBV2 TGTGCCAGCGGAGAGAAGGGGCGGTTCTACGAGCAGTACTTC CASGEKGRFYEQYF